This T cell receptor (beta chain) emerged from a study of CD8 T cells in Susac syndrome. Study details: Five or six sequenced Susac syndrome patients had clinically active disease, while roughly 8 were in remission. Blood was drawn from Susac syndrome patients while they were therapy-naive, on corticosteroids, or on intravenous immunoglobulin alone.

With random hexamers, reverse transcription was performed on roughly 0.5 to 1 ug of RNA. MiXCR, run by TCRdb on the immunoSEQ multiplex PCR reads, gives a single entry per CDR3 protein. The table lists roughly 220,000 distinct CDR3 sequences, roughly 93% of them singletons. The TCR originated in a human donor with Susac syndrome. Sequenced: CD4+ T cells from PBMCs.

The CDR3 bases are TGTGCCAGCAGCGTAGTTGGGGAGGCGGACATTCAGTACTTC. Residues: CASSVVGEADIQYF. The gene calls are TRBV9 and TRBJ2-4, with D possibly being TRBD2 (6 bases). The CDR3 consists of 14 residues. V lost 0 bases and J 8 bases, leaving 12 bases between the germline ends. Germline V gene sequence: CDR1 SGDLS, CDR2 YYNGEE.